This T cell receptor (beta chain) was sequenced during a study of blood T cell repertoires in COVID-19. Trimming cost V 3 bases and J 3 bases, with 12 bases left between them. The germline CDR1 and CDR2 sequences are LGHNT and FRNRAP. There are 15 residues in the CDR3. Only in-frame clones appear in the TCRdb table, and some are missing; sequencing was by immunoSEQ multiplex PCR. The sample holds over 75,000 clones, over 80% seen once. This receptor was identified in a woman older than 75 with active or convalescent COVID-19. Sequenced input: peripheral blood. The V and J genes are TRBV12-5 and TRBJ1-3; D is possibly TRBD1 (5 bases). The CDR3 DNA reads TGTGCTAGTGGTTTAACAAGGGGATATGGAAACACCATATATTTT. Its translation: CASGLTRGYGNTIYF.